This T cell receptor beta chain was captured in a study of blood T cell repertoires in COVID-19. The CDR3 is 16 residues long. Trimming cost V 1 base and J 2 bases, with 9 bases left between them. Germline CDR1 is MGHRA and CDR2 is YSYEKL. The assay was immunoSEQ multiplex PCR, and TCRdb's table has in-frame clones only and misses some. The repertoire has over 85,000 clones, 87% of them found once; the top ten carry over 15%. The V gene is TRBV4-1, the J gene TRBJ1-6; D perhaps matches TRBD1 (6 bases). The sequencing sample was made of peripheral blood. This TCR was recovered from a human donor in a cohort sampled during active COVID-19. The CDR3 DNA sequence: TGCGCCAGCAGCCAAGGACAGGCCCCCTATAATTCACCCCTCCACTTT. Translating gives CASSQGQAPYNSPLHF.